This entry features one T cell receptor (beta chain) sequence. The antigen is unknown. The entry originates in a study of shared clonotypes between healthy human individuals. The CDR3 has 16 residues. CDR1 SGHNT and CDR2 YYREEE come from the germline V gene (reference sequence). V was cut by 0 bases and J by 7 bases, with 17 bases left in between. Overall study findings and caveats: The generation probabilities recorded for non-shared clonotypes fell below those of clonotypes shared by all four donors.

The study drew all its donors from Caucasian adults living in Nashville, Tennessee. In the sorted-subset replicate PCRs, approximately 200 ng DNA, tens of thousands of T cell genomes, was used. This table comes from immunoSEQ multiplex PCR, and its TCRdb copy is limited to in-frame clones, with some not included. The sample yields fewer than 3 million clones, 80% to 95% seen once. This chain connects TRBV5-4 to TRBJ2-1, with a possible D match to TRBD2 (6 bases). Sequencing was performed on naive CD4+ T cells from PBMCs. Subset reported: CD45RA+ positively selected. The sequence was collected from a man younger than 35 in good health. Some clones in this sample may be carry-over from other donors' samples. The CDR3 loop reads CASSLVAGRGWNEQFF. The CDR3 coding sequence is TGTGCCAGCAGCTTGGTGGCGGGCCGGGGGTGGAATGAGCAGTTCTTC.